This T cell receptor (beta chain) was observed in a study of T-cell reconstitution after alpha-beta-depleted transplantation in children. Germline V lookup: CDR1 MNHEY, CDR2 SVGAGI. With 2 bases removed from V and 3 bases from J, the gap between germline ends came to 8 bases. This CDR3 is 14 amino acids long. Preparation of the TCRbeta library involved a method that used unique molecular identifiers. Via MiXCR, TCRdb re-called the PCR reads, giving one row per CDR3 protein. The repertoire holds 500,000 or so distinct CDR3 sequences, with around a third as singletons. The sequences come from PBMCs from the stem cell graft donor, collected from the stem cell graft. The sequence was obtained from a human donor who donated a stem cell graft to a child with aplastic anemia. This sequence joins TRBV6-5 and TRBJ1-5; D gene ambiguous. CDR3 nucleotides: TGTGCCAGCAGTTACCTCGGCACCAATCAGCCCCAGCATTTT. Protein: CASSYLGTNQPQHF.